The 14 T cell receptor beta chains below all came from one sample that was sequenced in a study of T cells in Graves' hyperthyroidism and ophthalmopathy. Amplified regions were TCR beta CDR3 sequences from RNA transcripts. In the first-round RT-PCR of the TCR CDR3, the HTBI primer set was used. MiXCR, applied by TCRdb to the multiplex PCR reads, yields one record per CDR3 protein. The sample lists more than 300,000 distinct CDR3 sequences; approximately 15% were seen once. Source material: blood. The receptor source for this set is a woman aged 30 to 39 with Graves' hyperthyroidism.

The V call is TRBV4-2, the J call TRBJ2-3; a weak D match, TRBD2 (6 bases). V shed 0 bases and J shed 0 bases, with 10 bases lying between them. The CDR3 is 16 residues long. Looked up from germline, CDR1 is LGHNA and CDR2 is YNFKEQ. CDR3 sequence (DNA): TGTGCCAGCAGCCAAGATCTGAGCGGGAGCACAGATACGCAGTATTTT. It codes for CASSQDLSGSTDTQYF.

To note about this clonotype: A much more abundant neighbour one base away suggests this may be a read error. CDR3 loop: CAWGPHRPDTLYF. CDR3 in DNA: TGTGCCTGGGGTCCCCACCGGCCAGATACGCTGTATTTT. The rearrangement links TRBV30 to TRBJ2-3; D is undetermined. The germline CDR1 and CDR2 sequences are GTSNPN and SVGIG (reference sequence). The CDR3 runs to 13 residues.

Many counts were recorded for this clonotype. The chain joins TRBV6-1 to TRBJ1-6; 9 bases are shared with TRBD1. The germline V gene has CDR1 MNHNS and CDR2 SASEGT. CDR3 size: 15 residues. Trimming removed 2 bases from V and 7 bases from J; junction bases left unmatched: 3. The CDR3 reads CASSELGTGNSPLHF. The CDR3 nucleotides read TGTGCCAGCAGTGAACTGGGGACAGGGAATTCACCCCTCCACTTT.

This clonotype was seen ten or more times. This chain connects TRBV27 to TRBJ2-2; the D is unclear. V lost 7 bases, J lost 4 bases, and 16 bases lay in between. The length of the CDR3 is 15 residues. CDR1 and CDR2 (germline): MNHEY, SMNVEV (reference sequence). CDR3 sequence: CASTRLSRSTGELFF. CDR3 in DNA: TGTGCCAGCACGCGCCTCTCGAGGAGCACCGGGGAGCTGTTTTTT.

In this sample, this clonotype turned up many times. The chain recombines TRBV6-5 with TRBJ2-7, with TRBD2 identical over 11 bases. The CDR3 has 16 amino acids. V shed 0 bases and J 5 bases; nucleotides not matched to a gene: 6. From germline, CDR1 is MNHEY and CDR2 SVGAGI. CDR3 amino acids: CASSYSPTSGIDEQYF. In nucleotides, the CDR3 is TGTGCCAGCAGTTACTCCCCGACTAGCGGGATCGACGAGCAGTACTTC.

This clonotype showed up just a few times. The J gene is TRBJ1-5, the V gene TRBV5-6, with D possibly being TRBD1 (6 bases). The germline gives CDR1 SGHDT, CDR2 YYEEEE. This CDR3 has 15 residues. Trimming shortened V by 1 base and J by 6 bases, and 14 bases separated the two germline ends. CDR3 coding DNA: TGTGCCAGCAGCTTGACCCCTGGGGGCCCTCAGCCCCAGCATTTT. Amino acid sequence: CASSLTPGGPQPQHF.

In the case of this clonotype: A much bigger clone sits one base away, suggesting this may be a read error. V and J are TRBV12-3 or TRBV12-4 and TRBJ2-7; TRBD2 matches at 8 bases. The V gene end was trimmed by 8 bases and the J gene end by 1 base; junction bases not matched to a gene: 7. This CDR3 contains 14 residues. The CDR3 loop reads CASGRLAGSYEQYF. DNA for the CDR3: TGTGCCAGCGGTCGTTTAGCGGGGTCCTACGAGCAGTACTTC.

There are a few counts of this clonotype. This may be a read error: a much more frequent sequence differs by one nucleotide. This chain connects TRBV13 to TRBJ2-5; D may match TRBD1 or TRBD2 (6 bases each). Deletions cut 5 bases from V and 4 bases from J, with 14 bases between. CDR1 is PRHDT and CDR2 is FYEKMQ in the germline V gene (reference sequence). The CDR3 runs 14 residues. CDR3 residues: CASSPWWGAETQYF. The CDR3, as DNA: TGTGCCAGCAGCCCGTGGTGGGGGGCAGAGACCCAGTACTTC.

A remark on this clonotype: A much larger clone differs from this one at a single base, so this may be a read error. This chain links TRBV11-2 with TRBJ2-1; D unclear. CDR3 length: 15 amino acids. The germline CDR1 and CDR2 sequences are SGHAT and FQNNGV. Trimming cost V 1 base and J 8 bases, with 15 bases left between them. The CDR3 loop is CASSLVSGQVYEQFF. CDR3 coding DNA: TGTGCCAGCAGCTTAGTATCGGGCCAGGTGTATGAGCAGTTCTTC.

Notes on this clonotype: Just one base apart from a much larger clone, this may be a read error. V gene TRBV2 combines with J gene TRBJ2-7, with D perhaps being TRBD1 or TRBD2 (5 bases each). The CDR3 has 13 residues. Per the germline V gene, CDR1 is SNHLY and CDR2 is FYNNEI. Between the trimmed V and J ends, which lost 6 bases and 4 bases, there was a span of 13 bases. CDR3 in DNA: TGTGCCAGCAGAGCCGGGACCCAATACGAGCAGTACTTC. Amino acids: CASRAGTQYEQYF.

This clonotype was counted at least ten times. This CDR3 reads CASSLIGAENEQFF. The CDR3 DNA reads TGTGCCAGCAGTCTTATAGGGGCCGAGAATGAGCAGTTCTTC. The rearrangement joins TRBV6-1 to TRBJ2-1; a weak D match, TRBD1 (5 bases). Between the trimmed V and J ends, which lost 5 bases and 7 bases, there was a span of 15 bases. From germline, CDR1 is MNHNS and CDR2 SASEGT. This CDR3 region has 14 residues.

The chain has TRBV20-1 and TRBJ1-2; D not certain. The CDR3 runs 14 residues. Germline values: CDR1 DFQATT, CDR2 SNEGSKA (reference sequence). Trimming took 3 bases from V and 0 from J, leaving 11 bases between them. CDR3 in amino acids: CSARGSASNYGYTF. CDR3 DNA: TGCAGTGCTAGGGGGTCAGCCTCTAACTATGGCTACACCTTC.

The chain joins TRBV7-2 to TRBJ1-6, with 7 nucleotides matching TRBD1. CDR1 SGHTA and CDR2 FQGNSA come from the germline V gene. This CDR3 is built from 15 residues. With 4 bases clipped from V and 8 bases from J, the junction kept 8 bases outside the gene matches. CDR3 region: CASSYDRVPDSPLHF. The CDR3 coding sequence is TGTGCCAGCAGCTACGACAGGGTGCCGGATTCACCCCTCCACTTT.

The CDR3 spells CASSGYQAASHDSPLHF. DNA of the CDR3: TGTGCCAGCAGCGGATATCAGGCAGCTTCTCACGATTCACCCCTCCACTTT. The chain is built from TRBV9 and TRBJ1-6; D is undetermined. CDR1 is SGDLS and CDR2 is YYNGEE in the germline V gene. The CDR3 sequence is 17 residues long. Between the trimmed V and J ends, which lost 3 bases and 8 bases, there was a span of 21 bases.